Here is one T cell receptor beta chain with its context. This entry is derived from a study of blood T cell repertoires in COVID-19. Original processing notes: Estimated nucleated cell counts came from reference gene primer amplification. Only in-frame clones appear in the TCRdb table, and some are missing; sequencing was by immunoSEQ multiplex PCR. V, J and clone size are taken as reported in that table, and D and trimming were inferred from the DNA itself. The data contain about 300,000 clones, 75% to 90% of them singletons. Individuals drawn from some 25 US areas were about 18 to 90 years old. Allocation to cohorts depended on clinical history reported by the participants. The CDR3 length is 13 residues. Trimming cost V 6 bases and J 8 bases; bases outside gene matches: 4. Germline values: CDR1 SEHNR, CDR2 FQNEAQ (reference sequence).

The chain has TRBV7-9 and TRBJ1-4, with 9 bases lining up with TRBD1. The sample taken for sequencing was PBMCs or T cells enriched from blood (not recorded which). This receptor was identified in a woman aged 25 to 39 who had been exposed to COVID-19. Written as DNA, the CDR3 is TGTGCCAGCAGGGGACAGGGCGGGGAAAAACTGTTTTTT. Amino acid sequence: CASRGQGGEKLFF.